This TCR beta chain was observed in a study of OX40 agonist ivuxolimab in advanced cancers. Germline values: CDR1 MDHEN, CDR2 SYDVKM. This CDR3 comprises 15 residues. V gave up 5 bases and J gave up 4 bases, with 17 bases separating them. This clone appeared once. Sequencing was performed with immunoSEQ multiplex PCR; in TCRdb, only in-frame clones are kept and a portion is missing. The repertoire holds roughly 68,000 clones, with around 84% as singletons. The sequence derives from an adult with an advanced solid tumor such as melanoma, head and neck, liver or kidney cancer. The chain employs TRBV28 and TRBJ1-1; weak D call: TRBD1 (5 bases). Source: CD4+ or CD8+ T cells sorted from blood, taken in a trial of the OX40 agonist ivuxolimab. CDR3: CASSRNRTPSTEAFF. The CDR3 DNA is TGTGCCAGCAGTAGAAACAGGACCCCGAGCACTGAAGCTTTCTTT. The full variable domain, its missing parts supplied by reference TRBV28 and TRBJ1-1, is DVKVTQSSRYLVKRTGEKVFLECVQDMDHENMFWYRQDPGLGLRLIYFSYDVKMKEKGDIPEGYSVSREKKERFSLILESASTNQTSMYLCASSRNRTPSTEAFFGQGTRLTVV.